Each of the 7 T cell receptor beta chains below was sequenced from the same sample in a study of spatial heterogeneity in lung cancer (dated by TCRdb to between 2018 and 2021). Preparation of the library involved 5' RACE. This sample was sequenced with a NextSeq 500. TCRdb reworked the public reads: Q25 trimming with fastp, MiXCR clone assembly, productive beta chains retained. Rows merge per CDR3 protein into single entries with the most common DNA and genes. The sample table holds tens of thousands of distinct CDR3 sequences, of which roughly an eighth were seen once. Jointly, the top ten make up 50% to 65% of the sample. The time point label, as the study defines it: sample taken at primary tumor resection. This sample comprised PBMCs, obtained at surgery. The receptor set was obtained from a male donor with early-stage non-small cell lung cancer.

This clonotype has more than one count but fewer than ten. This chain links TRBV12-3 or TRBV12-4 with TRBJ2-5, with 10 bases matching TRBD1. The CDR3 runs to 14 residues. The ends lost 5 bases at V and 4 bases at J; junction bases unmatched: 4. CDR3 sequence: CASSQTGGRETQYF. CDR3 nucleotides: TGTGCCAGCAGTCAGACAGGGGGCCGAGAGACCCAGTACTTC.

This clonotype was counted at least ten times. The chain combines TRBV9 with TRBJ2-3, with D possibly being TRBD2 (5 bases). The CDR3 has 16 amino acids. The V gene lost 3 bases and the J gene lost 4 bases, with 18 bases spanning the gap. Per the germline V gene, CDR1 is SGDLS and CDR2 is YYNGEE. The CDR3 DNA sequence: TGTGCCAGCAGCGCCCGTGCGGGCTCCACGGCAGATACGCAGTATTTT. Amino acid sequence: CASSARAGSTADTQYF. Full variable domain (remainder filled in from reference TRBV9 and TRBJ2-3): DSGVTQTPKHLITATGQRVTLRCSPRSGDLSVYWYQQSLDQGLQFLIQYYNGEERAKGNILERFSAQQFPDLHSELNLSSLELGDSALYFCASSARAGSTADTQYFGPGTRLTVL.

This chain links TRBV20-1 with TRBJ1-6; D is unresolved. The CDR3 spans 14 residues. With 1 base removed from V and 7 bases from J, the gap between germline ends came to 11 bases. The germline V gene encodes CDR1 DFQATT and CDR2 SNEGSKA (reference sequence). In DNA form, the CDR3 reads TGCAGTGCTAGAGCCAGGCACTACAATTCACCCCTCCACTTT. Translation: CSARARHYNSPLHF.

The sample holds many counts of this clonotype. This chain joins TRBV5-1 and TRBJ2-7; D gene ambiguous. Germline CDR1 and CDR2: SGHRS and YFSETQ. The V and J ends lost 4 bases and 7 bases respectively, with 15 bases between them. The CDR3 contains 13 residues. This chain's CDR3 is CASSLVGIREQYF. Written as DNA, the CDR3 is TGCGCCAGCAGCCTCGTAGGGATCCGGGAGCAGTACTTC.

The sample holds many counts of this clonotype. The CDR3 reads CASSPVGGGYEQYF. The CDR3 DNA reads as TGCGCCAGCAGCCCGGTCGGGGGCGGATACGAGCAGTACTTC. This chain links TRBV5-1 with TRBJ2-7; tentatively, D is TRBD1 or TRBD2 (6 bases each). The CDR3 covers 14 residues. Trimming cost V 4 bases and J 4 bases, with 15 bases left between them. CDR1 and CDR2 (germline): SGHRS, YFSETQ.

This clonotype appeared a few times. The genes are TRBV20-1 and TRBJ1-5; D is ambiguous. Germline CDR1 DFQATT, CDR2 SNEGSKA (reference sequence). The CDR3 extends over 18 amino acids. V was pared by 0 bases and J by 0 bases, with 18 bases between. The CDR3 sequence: CSARDATEQFYSNQPQHF. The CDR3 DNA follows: TGCAGTGCTAGAGATGCAACAGAACAATTTTATAGCAATCAGCCCCAGCATTTT.

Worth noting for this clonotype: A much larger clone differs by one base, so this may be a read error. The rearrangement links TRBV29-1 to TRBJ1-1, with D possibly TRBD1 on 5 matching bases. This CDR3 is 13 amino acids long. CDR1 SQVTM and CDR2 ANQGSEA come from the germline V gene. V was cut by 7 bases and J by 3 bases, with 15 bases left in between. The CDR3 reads CSAAGGGDTEAFF. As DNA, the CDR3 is TGCAGCGCTGCCGGGGGAGGGGACACTGAAGCTTTCTTT.